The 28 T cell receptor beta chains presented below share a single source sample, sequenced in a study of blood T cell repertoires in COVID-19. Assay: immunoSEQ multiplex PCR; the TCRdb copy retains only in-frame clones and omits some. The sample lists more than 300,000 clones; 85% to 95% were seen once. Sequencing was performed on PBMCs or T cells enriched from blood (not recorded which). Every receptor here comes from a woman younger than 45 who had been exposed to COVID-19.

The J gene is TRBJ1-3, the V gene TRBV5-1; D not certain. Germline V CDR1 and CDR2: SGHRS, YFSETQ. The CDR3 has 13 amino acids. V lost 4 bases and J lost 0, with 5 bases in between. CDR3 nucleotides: TGCGCCAGCAGCACTGACTCTGGAAACACCATATATTTT. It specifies CASSTDSGNTIYF.

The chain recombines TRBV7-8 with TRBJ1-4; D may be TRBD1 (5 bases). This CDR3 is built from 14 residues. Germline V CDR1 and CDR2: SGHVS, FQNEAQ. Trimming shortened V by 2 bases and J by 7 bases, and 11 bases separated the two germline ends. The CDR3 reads CASSLRGMGEKLFF. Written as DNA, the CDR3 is TGTGCCAGCAGCTTAAGGGGAATGGGTGAAAAACTGTTTTTT.

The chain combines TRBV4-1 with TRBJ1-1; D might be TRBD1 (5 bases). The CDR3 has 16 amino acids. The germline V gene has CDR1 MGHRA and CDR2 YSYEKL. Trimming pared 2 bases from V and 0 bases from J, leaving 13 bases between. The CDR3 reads CASSQHGAAMNTEAFF. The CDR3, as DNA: TGCGCCAGCAGCCAACATGGGGCAGCCATGAACACTGAAGCTTTCTTT.

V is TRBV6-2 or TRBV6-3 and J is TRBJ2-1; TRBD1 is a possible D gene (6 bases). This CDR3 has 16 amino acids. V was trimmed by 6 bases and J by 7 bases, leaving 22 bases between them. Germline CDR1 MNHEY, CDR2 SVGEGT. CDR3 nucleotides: TGTGCCAGCAGCCGACCTACAGGGACGAGCTTAAATGAGCAGTTCTTC. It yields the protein CASSRPTGTSLNEQFF.

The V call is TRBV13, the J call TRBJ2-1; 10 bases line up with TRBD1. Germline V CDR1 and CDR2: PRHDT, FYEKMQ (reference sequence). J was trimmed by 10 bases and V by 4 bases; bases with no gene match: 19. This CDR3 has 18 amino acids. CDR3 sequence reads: CASSSQTTGTGVRWEQFF. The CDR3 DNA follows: TGTGCCAGCAGCTCCCAAACGACCGGGACAGGGGTCCGGTGGGAGCAGTTCTTC.

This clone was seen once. The CDR3 loop is CASSLPTSGVLNEQFF. In DNA form, the CDR3 reads TGTGCCAGCAGCCTTCCAACTAGCGGGGTTCTGAATGAGCAGTTCTTC. V gene TRBV5-4 combines with J gene TRBJ2-1; TRBD2 agrees at 10 bases. The CDR3 is 16 amino acids. Germline lookup yields CDR1 SGHNT and CDR2 YYREEE (reference sequence). Germline trimming cut 4 bases from V and 7 bases from J; bases unmatched to any gene: 11.

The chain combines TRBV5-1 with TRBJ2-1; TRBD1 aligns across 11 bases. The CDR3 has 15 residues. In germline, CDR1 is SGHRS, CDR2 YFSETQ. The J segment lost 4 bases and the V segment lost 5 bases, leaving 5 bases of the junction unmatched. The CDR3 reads CASSPGTGGYNEQFF. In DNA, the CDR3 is TGCGCCAGCAGTCCCGGGACAGGGGGGTACAATGAGCAGTTCTTC.

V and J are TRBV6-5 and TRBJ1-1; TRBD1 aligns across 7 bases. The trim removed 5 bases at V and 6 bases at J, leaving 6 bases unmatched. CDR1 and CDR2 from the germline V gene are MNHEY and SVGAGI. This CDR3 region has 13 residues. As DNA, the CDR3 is TGTGCCAGCAGTATTGCCAGGGGGGCTGAAGCTTTCTTT. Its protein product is CASSIARGAEAFF.

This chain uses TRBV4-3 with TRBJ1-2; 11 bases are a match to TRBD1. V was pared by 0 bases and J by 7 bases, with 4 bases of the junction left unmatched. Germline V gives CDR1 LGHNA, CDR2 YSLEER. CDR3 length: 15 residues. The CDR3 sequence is CASSQDRGQGVGYTF. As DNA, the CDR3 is TGCGCCAGCAGCCAAGATCGGGGACAGGGGGTTGGCTACACCTTC.

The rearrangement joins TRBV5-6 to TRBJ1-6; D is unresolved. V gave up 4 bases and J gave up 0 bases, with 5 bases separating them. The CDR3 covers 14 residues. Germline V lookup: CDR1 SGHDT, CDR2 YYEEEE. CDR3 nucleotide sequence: TGTGCCAGCAGCGATAGCTCCTATAATTCACCCCTCCACTTT. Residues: CASSDSSYNSPLHF. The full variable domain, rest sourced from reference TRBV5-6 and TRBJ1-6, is DAGVTQSPTHLIKTRGQQVTLRCSPKSGHDTVSWYQQALGQGPQFIFQYYEEEERQRGNFPDRFSGHQFPNYSSELNVNALLLGDSALYLCASSDSSYNSPLHFGNGTRLTVT.

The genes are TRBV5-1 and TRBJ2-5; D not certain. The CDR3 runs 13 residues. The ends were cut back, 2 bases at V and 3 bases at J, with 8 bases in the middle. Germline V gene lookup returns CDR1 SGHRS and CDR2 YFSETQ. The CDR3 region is CASSLISEETQYF. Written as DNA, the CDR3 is TGCGCCAGCAGCTTAATCAGTGAAGAGACCCAGTACTTC.

The CDR3 DNA is TGCGCCAGCAGCTTGGGGCAGGGGGCAATGAACACTGAAGCTTTCTTT. Its translation: CASSLGQGAMNTEAFF. The gene calls are TRBV5-1 and TRBJ1-1; 8 bases agree with TRBD1. Germline CDR1 is SGHRS and CDR2 is YFSETQ. V was pared by 0 bases and J by 0 bases, with 4 bases of the junction left unmatched. This CDR3 is built from 16 residues.

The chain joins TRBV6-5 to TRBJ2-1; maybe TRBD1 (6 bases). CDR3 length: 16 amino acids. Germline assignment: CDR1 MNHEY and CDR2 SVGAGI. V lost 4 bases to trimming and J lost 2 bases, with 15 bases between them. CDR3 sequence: CASSLTDSPTYNEQFF. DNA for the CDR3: TGTGCCAGCAGTTTAACGGACAGCCCGACCTACAATGAGCAGTTCTTC.

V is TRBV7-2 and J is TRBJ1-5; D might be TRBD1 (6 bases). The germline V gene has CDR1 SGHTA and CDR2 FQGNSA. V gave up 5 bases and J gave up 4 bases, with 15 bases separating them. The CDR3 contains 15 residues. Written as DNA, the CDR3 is TGTGCCAGCAGCCAATACCAGGACAGAAATCAGCCCCAGCATTTT. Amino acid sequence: CASSQYQDRNQPQHF. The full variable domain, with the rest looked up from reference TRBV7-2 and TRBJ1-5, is GAGVSQSPSNKVTEKGKDVELRCDPISGHTALYWYRQSLGQGLEFLIYFQGNSAPDKSGLPSDRFSAERTGGSVSTLTIQRTQQEDSAVYLCASSQYQDRNQPQHFGDGTRLSIL.

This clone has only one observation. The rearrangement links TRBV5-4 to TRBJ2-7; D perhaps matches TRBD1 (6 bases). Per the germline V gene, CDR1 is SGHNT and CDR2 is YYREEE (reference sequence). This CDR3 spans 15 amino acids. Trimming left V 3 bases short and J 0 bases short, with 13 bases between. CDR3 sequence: CASSSVGASSYEQYF. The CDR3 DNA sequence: TGTGCCAGCAGCTCCGTGGGGGCCAGCTCCTACGAGCAGTACTTC.

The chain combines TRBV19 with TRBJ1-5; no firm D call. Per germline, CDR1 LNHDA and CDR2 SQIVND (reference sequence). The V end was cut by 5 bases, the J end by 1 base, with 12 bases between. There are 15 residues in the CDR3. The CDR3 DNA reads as TGTGCCAGTAGTGCCTGGAGGGCGAGCAATCAGCCCCAGCATTTT. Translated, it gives CASSAWRASNQPQHF.

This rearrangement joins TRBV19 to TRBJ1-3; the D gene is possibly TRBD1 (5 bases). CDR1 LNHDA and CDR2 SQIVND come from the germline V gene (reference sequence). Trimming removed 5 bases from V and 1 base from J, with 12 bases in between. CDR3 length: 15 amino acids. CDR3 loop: CASSEQDLSGNTIYF. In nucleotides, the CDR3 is TGTGCCAGTAGTGAACAGGATCTATCTGGAAACACCATATATTTT.

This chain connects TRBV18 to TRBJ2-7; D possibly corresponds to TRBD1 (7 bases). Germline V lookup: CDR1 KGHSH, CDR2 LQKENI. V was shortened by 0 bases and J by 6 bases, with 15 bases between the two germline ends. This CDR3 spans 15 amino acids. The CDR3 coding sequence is TGTGCCAGCTCACCACCGTCAAGGCAGGGGGGCGAGCAGTACTTC. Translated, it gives CASSPPSRQGGEQYF.

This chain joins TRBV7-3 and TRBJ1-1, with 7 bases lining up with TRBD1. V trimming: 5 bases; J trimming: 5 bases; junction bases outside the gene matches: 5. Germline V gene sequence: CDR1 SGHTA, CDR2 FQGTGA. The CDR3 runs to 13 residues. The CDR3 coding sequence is TGTGCCAGCAGCAAGACAGGGAATACTGAAGCTTTCTTT. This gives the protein CASSKTGNTEAFF.

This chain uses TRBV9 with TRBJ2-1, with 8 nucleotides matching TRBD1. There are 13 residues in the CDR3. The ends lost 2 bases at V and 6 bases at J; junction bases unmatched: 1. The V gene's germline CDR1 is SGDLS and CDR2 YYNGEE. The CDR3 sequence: CASSVDRGNEQFF. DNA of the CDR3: TGTGCCAGCAGCGTCGACAGGGGCAATGAGCAGTTCTTC.

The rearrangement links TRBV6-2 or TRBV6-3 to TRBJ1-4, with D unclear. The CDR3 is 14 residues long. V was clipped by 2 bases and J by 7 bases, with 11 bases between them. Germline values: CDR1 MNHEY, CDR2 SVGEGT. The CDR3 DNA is TGTGCCAGCAGTTACGCCCCGGTCGGTGAAAAACTGTTTTTT. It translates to CASSYAPVGEKLFF.

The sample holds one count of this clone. CDR3 nucleotides: TGTGCCAGCAGCTCATTGGGAGGACAGGGGGCTCGAGATACGCAGTATTTT. It yields the protein CASSSLGGQGARDTQYF. V gene TRBV5-6 combines with J gene TRBJ2-3, with TRBD1 matching over 11 bases. V shed 3 bases and J 5 bases; nucleotides not matched to a gene: 11. There are 17 residues in the CDR3. In germline, CDR1 is SGHDT, CDR2 YYEEEE.

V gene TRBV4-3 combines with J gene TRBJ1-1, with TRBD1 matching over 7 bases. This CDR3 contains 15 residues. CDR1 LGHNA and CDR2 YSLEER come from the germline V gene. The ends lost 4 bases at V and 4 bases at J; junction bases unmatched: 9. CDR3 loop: CASSLNDDRATEAFF. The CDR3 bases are TGCGCCAGCAGCCTTAATGATGACAGGGCCACTGAAGCTTTCTTT.

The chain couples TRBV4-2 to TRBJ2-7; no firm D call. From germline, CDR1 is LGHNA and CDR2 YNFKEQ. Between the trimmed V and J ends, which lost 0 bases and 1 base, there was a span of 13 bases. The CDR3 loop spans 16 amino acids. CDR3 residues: CASSQDSAIPSYEQYF. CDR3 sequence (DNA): TGTGCCAGCAGCCAAGATTCTGCGATACCGTCCTACGAGCAGTACTTC.

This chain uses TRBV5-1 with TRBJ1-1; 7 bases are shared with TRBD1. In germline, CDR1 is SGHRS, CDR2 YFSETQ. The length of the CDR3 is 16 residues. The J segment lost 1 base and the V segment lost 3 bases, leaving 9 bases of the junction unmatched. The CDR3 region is CASSWMLTGENTEAFF. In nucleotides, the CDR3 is TGCGCCAGCAGCTGGATGCTTACAGGGGAGAACACTGAAGCTTTCTTT.

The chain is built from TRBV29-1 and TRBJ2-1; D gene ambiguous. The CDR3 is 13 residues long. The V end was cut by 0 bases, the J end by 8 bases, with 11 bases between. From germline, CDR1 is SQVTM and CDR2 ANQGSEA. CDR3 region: CSVEEFADYEQFF. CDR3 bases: TGCAGCGTTGAAGAATTCGCGGATTATGAGCAGTTCTTC.

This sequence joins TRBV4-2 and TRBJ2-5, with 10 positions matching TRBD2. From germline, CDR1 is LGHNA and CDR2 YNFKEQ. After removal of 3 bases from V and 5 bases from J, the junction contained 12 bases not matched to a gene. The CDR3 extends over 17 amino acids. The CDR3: CASSQALERGGRETQYF. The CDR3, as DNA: TGTGCCAGCAGCCAGGCTCTCGAGCGGGGGGGCCGGGAGACCCAGTACTTC.

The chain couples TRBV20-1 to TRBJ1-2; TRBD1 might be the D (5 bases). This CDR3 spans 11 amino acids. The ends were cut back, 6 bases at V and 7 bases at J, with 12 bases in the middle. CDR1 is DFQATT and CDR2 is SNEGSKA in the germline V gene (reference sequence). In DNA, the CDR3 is TGCAGTGCCTGGGAGGGGACTGGCTACACCTTC. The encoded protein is CSAWEGTGYTF.